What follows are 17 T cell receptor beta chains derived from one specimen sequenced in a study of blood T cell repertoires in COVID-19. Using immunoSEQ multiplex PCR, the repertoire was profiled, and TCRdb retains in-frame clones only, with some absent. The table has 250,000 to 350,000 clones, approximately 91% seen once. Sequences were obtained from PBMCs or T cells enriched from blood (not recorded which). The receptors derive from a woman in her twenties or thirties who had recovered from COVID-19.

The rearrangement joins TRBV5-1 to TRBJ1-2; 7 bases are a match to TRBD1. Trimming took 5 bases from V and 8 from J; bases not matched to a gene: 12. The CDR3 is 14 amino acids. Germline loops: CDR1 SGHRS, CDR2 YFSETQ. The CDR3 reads CASSWGTGVDGYTF. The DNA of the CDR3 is TGCGCCAGCAGTTGGGGCACAGGGGTCGACGGCTACACCTTC.

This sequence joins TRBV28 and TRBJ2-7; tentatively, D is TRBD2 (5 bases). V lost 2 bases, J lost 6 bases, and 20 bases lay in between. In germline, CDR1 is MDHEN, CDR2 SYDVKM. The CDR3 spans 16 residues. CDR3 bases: TGTGCCAGCAGTTTAGTATCCGGTCTAGCCCCTAGCGAGCAGTACTTC. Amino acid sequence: CASSLVSGLAPSEQYF.

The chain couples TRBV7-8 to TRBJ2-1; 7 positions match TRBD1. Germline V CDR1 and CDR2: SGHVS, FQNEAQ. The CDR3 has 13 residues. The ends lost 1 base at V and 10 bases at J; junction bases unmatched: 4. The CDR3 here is CASSLGRGQEQFF. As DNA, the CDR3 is TGTGCCAGCAGCTTAGGAAGGGGGCAGGAGCAGTTCTTC.

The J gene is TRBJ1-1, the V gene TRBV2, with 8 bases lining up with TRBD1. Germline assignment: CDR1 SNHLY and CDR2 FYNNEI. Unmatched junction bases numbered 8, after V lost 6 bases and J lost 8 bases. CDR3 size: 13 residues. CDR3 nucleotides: TGTGCCAGCAGCGCTAACCGGGACAGGGAAGCTTTCTTT. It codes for CASSANRDREAFF.

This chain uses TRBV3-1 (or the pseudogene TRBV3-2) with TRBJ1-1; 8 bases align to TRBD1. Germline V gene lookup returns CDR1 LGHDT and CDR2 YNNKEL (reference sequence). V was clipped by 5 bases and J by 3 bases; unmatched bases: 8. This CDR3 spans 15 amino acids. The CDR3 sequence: CASSFAPGGDTEAFF. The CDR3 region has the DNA TGTGCCAGCAGCTTCGCCCCAGGGGGCGACACTGAAGCTTTCTTT.

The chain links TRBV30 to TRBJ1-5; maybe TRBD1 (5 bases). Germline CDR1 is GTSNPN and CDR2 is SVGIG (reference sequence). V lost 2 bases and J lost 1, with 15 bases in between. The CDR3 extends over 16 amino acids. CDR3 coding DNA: TGTGCCTGGAGTCCTACGCTCCGGGGGAGCAATCAGCCCCAGCATTTT. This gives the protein CAWSPTLRGSNQPQHF.

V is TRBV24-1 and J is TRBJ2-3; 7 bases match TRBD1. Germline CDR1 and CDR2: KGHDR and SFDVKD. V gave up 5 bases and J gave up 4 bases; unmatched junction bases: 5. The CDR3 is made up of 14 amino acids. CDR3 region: CATSVTGVADTQYF. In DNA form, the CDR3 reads TGTGCCACCAGTGTCACAGGGGTGGCAGATACGCAGTATTTT.

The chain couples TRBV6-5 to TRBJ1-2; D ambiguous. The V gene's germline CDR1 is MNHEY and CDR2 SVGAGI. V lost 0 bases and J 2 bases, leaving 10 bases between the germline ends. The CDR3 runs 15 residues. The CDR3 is CASSYSGVPNYGYTF. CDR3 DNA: TGTGCCAGCAGTTACTCCGGGGTTCCGAACTATGGCTACACCTTC.

In DNA form, the CDR3 reads TGTGCCAGCAGTCTGGGACTTCTAGCCAAAAACATTCAGTACTTC. This translates into CASSLGLLAKNIQYF. The rearrangement uses TRBV5-4 and TRBJ2-4; D perhaps matches TRBD2 (6 bases). The germline gives CDR1 SGHNT, CDR2 YYREEE (reference sequence). The CDR3 extends over 15 amino acids. Between the trimmed V and J ends, which lost 5 bases and 0 bases, there was a span of 12 bases.

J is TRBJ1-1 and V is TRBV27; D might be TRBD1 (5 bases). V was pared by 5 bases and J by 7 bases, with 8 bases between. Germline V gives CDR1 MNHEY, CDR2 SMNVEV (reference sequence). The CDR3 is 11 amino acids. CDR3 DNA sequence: TGTGCCAGCAGTAAGGGGCGTGAAGCTTTCTTT. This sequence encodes CASSKGREAFF.

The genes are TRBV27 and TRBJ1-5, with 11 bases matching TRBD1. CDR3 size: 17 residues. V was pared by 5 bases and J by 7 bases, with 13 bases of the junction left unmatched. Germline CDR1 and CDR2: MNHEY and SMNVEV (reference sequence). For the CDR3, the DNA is TGTGCCAGCAGTCCCATCCACTCGGACAGGGGGCAACAGCCCCAGCATTTT. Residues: CASSPIHSDRGQQPQHF.

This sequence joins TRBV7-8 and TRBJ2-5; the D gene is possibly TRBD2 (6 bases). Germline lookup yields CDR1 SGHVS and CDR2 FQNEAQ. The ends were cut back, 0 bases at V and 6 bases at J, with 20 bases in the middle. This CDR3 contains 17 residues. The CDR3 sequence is CASSLALEGEVGKTQYF. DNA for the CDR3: TGTGCCAGCAGCTTAGCGCTGGAGGGAGAAGTTGGGAAGACCCAGTACTTC.

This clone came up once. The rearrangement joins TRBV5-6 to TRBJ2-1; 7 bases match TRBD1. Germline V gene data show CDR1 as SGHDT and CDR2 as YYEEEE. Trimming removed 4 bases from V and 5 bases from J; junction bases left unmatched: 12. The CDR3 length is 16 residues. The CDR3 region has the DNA TGTGCCAGCAGCGCACTCCAGGGGGTTATCGACAATGAGCAGTTCTTC. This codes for CASSALQGVIDNEQFF.

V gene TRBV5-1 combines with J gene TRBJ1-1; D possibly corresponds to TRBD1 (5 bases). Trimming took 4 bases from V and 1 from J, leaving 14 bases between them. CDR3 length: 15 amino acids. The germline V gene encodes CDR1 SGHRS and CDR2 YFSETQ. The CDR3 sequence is CASSAVQGGNTEAFF. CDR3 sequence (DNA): TGCGCCAGCAGCGCCGTTCAGGGCGGGAACACTGAAGCTTTCTTT.

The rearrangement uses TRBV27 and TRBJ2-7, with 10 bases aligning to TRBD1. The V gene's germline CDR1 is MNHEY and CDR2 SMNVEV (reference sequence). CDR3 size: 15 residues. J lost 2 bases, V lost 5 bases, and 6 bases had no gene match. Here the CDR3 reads CASSIIGTGAYEQYF. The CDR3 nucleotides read TGTGCCAGCAGTATTATCGGGACAGGGGCCTACGAGCAGTACTTC.

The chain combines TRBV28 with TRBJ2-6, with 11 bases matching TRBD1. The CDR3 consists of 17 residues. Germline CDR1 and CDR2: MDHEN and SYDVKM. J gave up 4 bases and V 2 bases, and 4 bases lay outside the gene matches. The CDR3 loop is CASSLRTGGRGANVLTF. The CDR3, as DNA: TGTGCCAGCAGTTTACGGACAGGGGGCAGGGGGGCCAACGTCCTGACTTTC.

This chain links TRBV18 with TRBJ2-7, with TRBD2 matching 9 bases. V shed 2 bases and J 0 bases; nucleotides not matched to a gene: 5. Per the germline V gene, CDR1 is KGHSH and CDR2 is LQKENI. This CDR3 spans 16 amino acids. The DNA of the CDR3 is TGTGCCAGCTCACCATTAGCGGGAGCCAACTCCTACGAGCAGTACTTC. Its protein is CASSPLAGANSYEQYF. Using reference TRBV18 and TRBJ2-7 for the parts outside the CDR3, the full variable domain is NAGVMQNPRHLVRRRGQEARLRCSPMKGHSHVYWYRQLPEEGLKFMVYLQKENIIDESGMPKERFSAEFPKEGPSILRIQQVVRGDSAAYFCASSPLAGANSYEQYFGPGTRLTVT.